The source of this TCR beta chain is a study of blood T cell repertoires in COVID-19. Background on the study: PBMCs, B-cell-depleted T cells, or T cells provided the cDNA or gDNA that made up the material.

Participant ages covered about 18 to 100 years across 20 to 25 US areas. Sequencing was performed with immunoSEQ multiplex PCR; in TCRdb, only in-frame clones are kept and a portion is missing. The sample gives under 200,000 clones, about 90% of which show up once; 7% to 7.5% is in the top ten. In germline, CDR1 is SGDLS, CDR2 YYNGEE. V lost 3 bases, J lost 5 bases, and 9 bases lay in between. The CDR3 consists of 13 residues. Sequencing input: PBMCs or T cells enriched from blood (not recorded which). The genes are TRBV9 and TRBJ1-5, with D hard to call. This sequence originates from a woman aged 45-65 years who had recovered from COVID-19. The CDR3 DNA follows: TGTGCCAGCAGCGATGGGCTCCATCAGCCCCAGCATTTT. Protein product: CASSDGLHQPQHF.